These 9 T cell receptor beta chains originate from one sample sequenced in a study of shared clonotypes between healthy human individuals (dated by TCRdb to 2018 to 2021). Library prep was done by the immunoSEQ multiplex PCR assay. The table was pulled from immuneACCESS by TCRdb, which kept in-frame rearrangements only. Such tables lose some clones; where checked, under half of the loss comes from unresolved V genes, and the rest has no known cause. Within this sample are 2 million to 3 million clones, with around 94% of them counted one time only. Around 0.14% of the sample rests with the top ten. The source material was naive CD4+ T cells sorted from blood. Per the publication, the cell subset or site label means: CD45RA+ positively selected. The receptors shown here come from a man younger than 30 in good health.

V usage is TRBV18 and J usage is TRBJ2-2; TRBD2 aligns across 10 bases. The CDR3 has 15 residues. After removal of 1 base from V and 6 bases from J, the junction contained 2 bases not matched to a gene. CDR1 is KGHSH and CDR2 is LQKENI in the germline V gene. The CDR3 sequence is CASSPQREGPGELFF. The DNA for the CDR3 is TGTGCCAGCTCACCACAGCGGGAGGGCCCCGGGGAGCTGTTTTTT.

This chain links TRBV25-1 with TRBJ2-3, with D possibly TRBD2 on 5 matching bases. This CDR3 is 18 amino acids long. Looked up from germline, CDR1 is MGHDK and CDR2 is SYGVNS. V was clipped by 1 base and J by 2 bases, with 19 bases between them. For the CDR3, the DNA is TGTGCCAGCAGTGAATTGAGAGGACTCACGGGTAACACAGATACGCAGTATTTT. Amino acid sequence: CASSELRGLTGNTDTQYF.

The chain links TRBV6-1 to TRBJ2-1; D might be TRBD2 (6 bases). Trimming pared 6 bases from V and 6 bases from J, leaving 18 bases between. The CDR3 contains 15 residues. From germline, CDR1 is MNHNS and CDR2 SASEGT. The CDR3 DNA sequence: TGTGCCAGCAGGGCGGGGTTAAGTGGAAGCAATGAGCAGTTCTTC. Translation gives CASRAGLSGSNEQFF.

The rearrangement joins TRBV29-1 to TRBJ2-5; D unresolved. The CDR3 totals 12 residues. CDR1 SQVTM and CDR2 ANQGSEA come from the germline V gene. Between the trimmed V and J ends, which lost 4 bases and 0 bases, there was a span of 6 bases. This chain's CDR3 is CSVGANQETQYF. The DNA of the CDR3 is TGCAGCGTTGGGGCAAACCAAGAGACCCAGTACTTC.

The count of this clone is one. V gene TRBV4-1 combines with J gene TRBJ2-2; D is unclear. The germline V and J ends were trimmed by 1 base and 5 bases, with 8 bases remaining between them. There are 14 residues in the CDR3. Germline CDR1 MGHRA, CDR2 YSYEKL. CDR3 loop: CASSQVWQTGELFF. For the CDR3, the DNA is TGCGCCAGCAGCCAAGTCTGGCAGACCGGGGAGCTGTTTTTT.

This clone was observed a single time. Other nucleotide sequences from this sample produce the same CDR3. The V gene is TRBV2, the J gene TRBJ2-5, with D maybe TRBD1 (6 bases). The ends were cut back, 6 bases at V and 2 bases at J, with 10 bases in the middle. The CDR3 has 13 amino acids. Germline V gene lookup returns CDR1 SNHLY and CDR2 FYNNEI. The chain's CDR3 is CASSRGLQETQYF. CDR3 sequence (DNA): TGTGCCAGCAGCAGGGGTCTTCAAGAGACCCAGTACTTC.

The V call is TRBV5-5, the J call TRBJ1-4; no definite D call. This CDR3 has 13 amino acids. V was clipped by 4 bases and J by 8 bases, with 12 bases between them. Germline V lookup: CDR1 SGHKS, CDR2 YYEKEE (reference sequence). Written as DNA, the CDR3 is TGTGCCAGCAGCCTCTTGGCAGGCGAAAAACTGTTTTTT. This encodes CASSLLAGEKLFF.

The rearrangement links TRBV4-3 to TRBJ2-4, with TRBD1 identical over 7 bases. The V gene end was trimmed by 4 bases and the J gene end by 5 bases; junction bases not matched to a gene: 20. CDR1 and CDR2 (germline): LGHNA, YSLEER. This CDR3 is 19 amino acids long. CDR3 amino acids: CASSPPGQYAWKAENIQYF. CDR3 DNA: TGCGCCAGCAGCCCTCCGGGACAGTACGCGTGGAAGGCGGAAAACATTCAGTACTTC.

The rearrangement uses TRBV7-2 and TRBJ2-3; 8 nucleotides match TRBD2. V gave up 0 bases and J gave up 3 bases; unmatched junction bases: 8. Germline CDR1 is SGHTA and CDR2 is FQGNSA. The CDR3 runs 17 residues. CDR3 sequence (DNA): TGTGCCAGCAGCTTAGCGCCGGGGGGGCTGTTAACAGATACGCAGTATTTT. Protein sequence: CASSLAPGGLLTDTQYF.